The 2 T cell receptor beta chains presented below share a single source sample, sequenced in a study of cytomegalovirus exposure and HLA in healthy donors. Amplification used 60 Vbeta primers and 13 Jbeta primers. Assay: immunoSEQ multiplex PCR; the TCRdb copy retains only in-frame clones and omits some. The data contain over 200,000 clones, about 89% of them seen just once; the ten biggest clones take up roughly 1%. The sample was PBMCs. Receptor source: a woman aged 18-29 years in good health and CMV-seronegative.

The chain joins TRBV13 to TRBJ2-1, with 10 bases fitting TRBD1. With 5 bases clipped from V and 7 bases from J, the junction kept 8 bases outside the gene matches. Germline CDR1 and CDR2: PRHDT and FYEKMQ (reference sequence). The CDR3 has 15 amino acids. CDR3 region: CASSLQTGGGNEQFF. In DNA, the CDR3 is TGTGCCAGCAGCCTACAGACAGGGGGCGGGAATGAGCAGTTCTTC.

This clone was counted once. The V and J genes are TRBV19 and TRBJ2-2; 9 bases fit TRBD2. The length of the CDR3 is 16 residues. The junction had 7 bases not matched to a gene; V was cut back by 2 bases and J by 6 bases. In germline, CDR1 is LNHDA, CDR2 SQIVND (reference sequence). CDR3 region: CASSIPAGGVAGELFF. Written as DNA, the CDR3 is TGTGCCAGTAGTATACCGGCGGGAGGGGTCGCCGGGGAGCTGTTTTTT. Complete variable domain (other parts from reference TRBV19 and TRBJ2-2): DGGITQSPKYLFRKEGQNVTLSCEQNLNHDAMYWYRQDPGQGLRLIYYSQIVNDFQKGDIAEGYSVSREKKESFPLTVTSAQKNPTAFYLCASSIPAGGVAGELFFGEGSRLTVL.